The sequence of this TCR beta chain was determined in a study of shared clonotypes between healthy human individuals. Study-wide points: About 5% was the fraction of naive CD4 clonotypes found shared across a few donors.

Germline V gene data show CDR1 as SGDLS and CDR2 as YYNGEE. Between the trimmed V and J ends, which lost 3 bases and 5 bases, there was a span of 14 bases. CDR3 size: 14 residues. This clone was seen only once. As yet, its antigen is unknown. Naive CD8 populations comprised CD45RO-negative cells positively selected for CCR7, excluding terminally differentiated effector memory CD45RA+ cells. Clones were read by immunoSEQ multiplex PCR, and TCRdb kept only the in-frame ones, dropping some. The data contain a few million clones, 93% of them singletons. The sequencing sample was made of naive CD8+ T cells from PBMCs. The genes are TRBV9 and TRBJ1-2, with D maybe TRBD1 (6 bases). The sequence was obtained from a young man in good health. Some clones in this sample may be carry-over from other donors' samples. CDR3 nucleotide sequence: TGTGCCAGCAGCGCTACAGGGATCGGGTATGGCTACACCTTC. Encoded protein: CASSATGIGYGYTF.